This T cell receptor (beta chain) appears in the sequencing data of a study of CD8 T cells in Susac syndrome (dated by TCRdb to about 2019). Study-level background: Whether CD8+ T cell activation and differentiation in Susac syndrome was antigen driven was tested using repertoire sequencing.

The full study reports these points: The number of individuals in the TCR sequencing and HLA analysis was recognized as being relatively small.

RNA was extracted using the RNeasy kit, and 0.5 to 1 microgram was reverse transcribed with random hexamers. The immunoSEQ multiplex PCR assay, covering 54 Vbeta and 13 Jbeta segments, was used to amplify TCR beta CDR3 regions. PCR amplification bias was corrected using a synthetic template baseline for primer optimization and computational correction. As for how the authors treated the data: Only productive sequences were kept, with reads annotated to V, D and J genes according to IMGT and analyzed in immunoSEQ Analyzer. To calculate clonality, Shannon entropy was normalized by log2 of the number of productive unique sequences and then subtracted from one. Public and private clones were assessed among the 100 most prevalent clones of each patient and control. Clones were defined as Susac-specific if absent from the healthy and MS cohorts, from roughly 1,100 published viral clones and from other ImmuneACCESS disease sequences. Clones were called with MiXCR by TCRdb after fastp trimmed the public reads at Q25, and only in-frame beta chains were retained. Records with the same CDR3 protein are collapsed into one entry carrying the most frequent genes and DNA. The V and J calls and clone size are TCRdb's, not the authors'. A total of under 200,000 distinct CDR3 sequences appear in this sample, approximately 95% of them only once. The ten biggest clones cover less than 0.11% of the sample.

Peripheral blood CD8+ and CD4+ T cells from healthy donors, Susac syndrome patients and multiple sclerosis patients were profiled using high-throughput TCR beta sequencing. Healthy donors were included as age- and sex-matched controls. Bulk CD8+ and CD4+ T cells were purified magnetically by negative isolation, whereas CD8+ TEMRA cells were enriched by FACS. Blood was drawn into EDTA tubes, processed within 24 hours, and PBMCs were isolated by density gradient centrifugation. PBMCs destined for TCR sequencing were cryopreserved in liquid nitrogen and later thawed in a 37 °C water bath. A purity of at least 90% was achieved for sorted or isolated CD4+, CD8+ and CD8+ TEMRA cells. As concerns this clonotype: Its cognate antigen has yet to be identified. No base quality information exists; no much larger clone differs at one position.

Inclusive of the bounding cysteine and phenylalanine, the CDR3 is 15 residues long. Only the CDR3 portion is preserved as DNA: 45 bases, with reading frame beginning at the first base. CDR1 and CDR2 are read off the germline V gene as SQVTM and ANQGSEA. The V end loses 5 bases and the J end loses 0 bases, and a stretch of 16 bases separates them. The TCR originated in a human donor in good health. The specimen was CD4+ T cells from PBMCs. This receptor chain uses TRBV29-1 and TRBJ1-1; a weak D assignment points to TRBD1 (6 bases agree). The bases are TGCAGCGTTTCTGGGACACAAGTGATGAACACTGAAGCTTTCTTT. It specifies CSVSGTQVMNTEAFF.